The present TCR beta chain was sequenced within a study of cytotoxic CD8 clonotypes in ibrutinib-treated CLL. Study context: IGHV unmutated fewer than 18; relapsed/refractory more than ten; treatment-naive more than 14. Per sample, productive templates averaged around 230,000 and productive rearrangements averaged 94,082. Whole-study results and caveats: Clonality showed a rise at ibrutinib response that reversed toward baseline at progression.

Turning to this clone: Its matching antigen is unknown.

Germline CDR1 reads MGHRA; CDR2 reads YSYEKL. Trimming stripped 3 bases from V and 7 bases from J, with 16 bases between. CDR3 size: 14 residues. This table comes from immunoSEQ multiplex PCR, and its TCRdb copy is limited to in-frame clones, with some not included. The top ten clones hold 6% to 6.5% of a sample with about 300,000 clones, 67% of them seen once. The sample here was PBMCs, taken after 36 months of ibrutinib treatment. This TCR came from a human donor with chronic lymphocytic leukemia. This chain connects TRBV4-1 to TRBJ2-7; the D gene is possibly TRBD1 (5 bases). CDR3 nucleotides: TGCGCCAGCAGCCAGGGCAGGGTGTCATCTGAGCAGTACTTC. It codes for CASSQGRVSSEQYF.